This TCR beta chain stems from a study of control samples from healthy donors and cancer patients. Sequencing used immunoSEQ multiplex PCR; TCRdb keeps in-frame clones, though not all of them. The sample has some 100,000 clones; 90% are singletons. V lost 4 bases and J lost 3, with 17 bases in between. Germline V CDR1 and CDR2: SGHDT, YYEEEE. There are 15 residues in the CDR3. What was sequenced was blood. This chain uses TRBV5-6 with TRBJ2-7; a possible D gene is TRBD1 (5 bases). This TCR was sampled from a human donor in good health. The donor label of this sample is uncertain. In DNA form, the CDR3 reads TGTGCCAGCAGCAACTGGGGCCTCTTCAACTACGAGCAGTACTTC. The encoded protein is CASSNWGLFNYEQYF.